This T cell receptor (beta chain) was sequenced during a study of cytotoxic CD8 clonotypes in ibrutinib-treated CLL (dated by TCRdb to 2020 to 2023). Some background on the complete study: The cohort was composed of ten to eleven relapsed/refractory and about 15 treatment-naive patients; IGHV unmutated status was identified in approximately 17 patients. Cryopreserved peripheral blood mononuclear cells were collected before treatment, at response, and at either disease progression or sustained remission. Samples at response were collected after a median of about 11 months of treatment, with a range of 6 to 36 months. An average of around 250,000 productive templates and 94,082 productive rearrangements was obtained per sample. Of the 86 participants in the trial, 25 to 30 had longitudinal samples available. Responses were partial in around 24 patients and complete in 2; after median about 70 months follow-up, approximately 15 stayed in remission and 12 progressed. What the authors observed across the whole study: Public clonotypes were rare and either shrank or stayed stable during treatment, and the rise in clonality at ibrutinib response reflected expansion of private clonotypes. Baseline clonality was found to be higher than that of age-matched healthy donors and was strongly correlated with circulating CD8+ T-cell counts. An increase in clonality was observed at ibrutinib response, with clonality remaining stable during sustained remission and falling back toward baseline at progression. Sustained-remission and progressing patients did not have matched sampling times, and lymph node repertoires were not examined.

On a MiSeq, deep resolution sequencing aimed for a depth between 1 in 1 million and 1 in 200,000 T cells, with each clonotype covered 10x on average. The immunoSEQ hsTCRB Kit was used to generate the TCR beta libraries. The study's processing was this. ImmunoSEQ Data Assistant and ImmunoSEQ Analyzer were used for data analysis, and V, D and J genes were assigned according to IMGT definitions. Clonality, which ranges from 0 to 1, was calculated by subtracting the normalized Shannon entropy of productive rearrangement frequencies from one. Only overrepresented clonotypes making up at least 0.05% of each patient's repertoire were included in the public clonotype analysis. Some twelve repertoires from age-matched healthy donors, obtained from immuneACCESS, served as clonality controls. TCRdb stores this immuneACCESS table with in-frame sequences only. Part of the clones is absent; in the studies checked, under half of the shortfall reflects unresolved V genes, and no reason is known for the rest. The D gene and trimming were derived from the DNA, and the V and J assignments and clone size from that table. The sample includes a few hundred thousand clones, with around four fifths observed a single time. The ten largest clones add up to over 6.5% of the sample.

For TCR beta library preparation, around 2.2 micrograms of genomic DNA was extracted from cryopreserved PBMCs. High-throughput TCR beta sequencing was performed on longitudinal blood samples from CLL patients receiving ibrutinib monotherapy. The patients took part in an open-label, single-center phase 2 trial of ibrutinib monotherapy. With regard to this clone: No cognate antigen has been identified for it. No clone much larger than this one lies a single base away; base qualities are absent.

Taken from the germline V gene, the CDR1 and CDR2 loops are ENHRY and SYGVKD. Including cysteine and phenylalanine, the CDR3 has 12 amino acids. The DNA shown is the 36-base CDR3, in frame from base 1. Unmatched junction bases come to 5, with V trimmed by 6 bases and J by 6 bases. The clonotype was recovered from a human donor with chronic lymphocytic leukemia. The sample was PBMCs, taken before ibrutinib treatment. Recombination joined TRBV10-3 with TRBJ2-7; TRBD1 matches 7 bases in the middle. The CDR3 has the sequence CAISSDRREQYF. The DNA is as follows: TGTGCCATCAGCTCGGACAGGCGCGAGCAGTACTTC.